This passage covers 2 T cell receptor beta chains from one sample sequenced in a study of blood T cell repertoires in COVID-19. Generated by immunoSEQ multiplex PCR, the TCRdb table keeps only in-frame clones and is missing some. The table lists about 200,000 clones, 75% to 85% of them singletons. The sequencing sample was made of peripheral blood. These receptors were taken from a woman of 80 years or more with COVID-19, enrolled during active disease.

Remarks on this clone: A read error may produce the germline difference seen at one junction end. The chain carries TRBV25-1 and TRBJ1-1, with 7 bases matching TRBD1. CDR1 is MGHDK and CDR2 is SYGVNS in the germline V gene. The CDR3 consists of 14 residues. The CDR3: CASSVTGAGTEAFF. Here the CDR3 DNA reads TGTGCCAGTAGTGTAACAGGGGCGGGAACTGAAGCTTTCTTT.

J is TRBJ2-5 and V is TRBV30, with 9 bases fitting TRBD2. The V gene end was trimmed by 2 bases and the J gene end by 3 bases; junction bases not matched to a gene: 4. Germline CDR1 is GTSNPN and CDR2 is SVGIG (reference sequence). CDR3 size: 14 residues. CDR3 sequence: CAWSWASGEETQYF. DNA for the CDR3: TGTGCCTGGAGTTGGGCTAGCGGGGAAGAGACCCAGTACTTC.